Presented here are 16 T cell receptor beta chains from one specimen sequenced in a study of monozygotic twins with cystic fibrosis. Sequencing used immunoSEQ multiplex PCR; TCRdb keeps in-frame clones, though not all of them. The repertoire includes 8,000 to 10,000 clones, about 98% of them detected once, and 0.2% to 0.25% sits in the top ten. Sequenced sample: blood. The receptors shown here come from a girl aged 2 to 10 with cystic fibrosis.

The sample holds one count of this clone. This chain links TRBV6-5 with TRBJ2-2, with 10 positions matching TRBD2. Germline V gene lookup returns CDR1 MNHEY and CDR2 SVGAGI. This CDR3 has 16 amino acids. The J segment lost 7 bases and the V segment lost 2 bases, leaving 7 bases of the junction unmatched. CDR3 coding DNA: TGTGCCAGCAGTTACGGAGCGGGAGGGCCGAACGGGGAGCTGTTTTTT. This translates into CASSYGAGGPNGELFF.

The chain couples TRBV18 to TRBJ1-4; D ambiguous. CDR3 length: 13 residues. V shed 3 bases and J shed 8 bases, with 10 bases lying between them. Germline V gives CDR1 KGHSH, CDR2 LQKENI. The CDR3 nucleotides read TGTGCCAGCTCACCCGGTGCGGGAGAAAAACTGTTTTTT. This gives the protein CASSPGAGEKLFF.

The CDR3 DNA reads as TGTGCCAGCAGGATCGGACAGGGGGCCATGGGCTACACCTTC. Protein product: CASRIGQGAMGYTF. V is TRBV2 and J is TRBJ1-2; 11 bases agree with TRBD1. V was pared by 6 bases and J by 8 bases, with 8 bases of the junction left unmatched. Germline CDR1 and CDR2: SNHLY and FYNNEI. The CDR3 is 14 amino acids.

The rearrangement links TRBV18 to TRBJ2-5; TRBD2 agrees at 13 bases. J was trimmed by 7 bases and V by 6 bases; bases with no gene match: 17. The germline gives CDR1 KGHSH, CDR2 LQKENI. CDR3 size: 18 residues. The CDR3 spells CASSQFRTSGGDLRTQYF. In nucleotides, the CDR3 is TGTGCCAGCTCCCAATTCAGGACTAGCGGGGGCGACCTTAGGACCCAGTACTTC.

The genes are TRBV15 and TRBJ1-4; the match to TRBD1 covers 7 bases. CDR1 is LNHNV, CDR2 YYDKDF, per germline (reference sequence). The V segment lost 3 bases and the J segment 5 bases; nucleotides outside the gene matches: 3. The CDR3 runs 14 residues. As DNA, the CDR3 is TGTGCCACCAGCAGTGGGGACAGAAATGAAAAACTGTTTTTT. Translating it yields CATSSGDRNEKLFF.

The chain recombines TRBV5-4 with TRBJ2-7, with 12 bases matching TRBD2. The CDR3 covers 14 residues. Germline V gene lookup returns CDR1 SGHNT and CDR2 YYREEE (reference sequence). Losses at the gene ends were 4 bases for V and 3 bases for J; bases not matched to a gene: 2. CDR3 DNA: TGTGCCAGCAGCACGGGACTAGCGGGCTACGAGCAGTACTTC. Translation gives CASSTGLAGYEQYF.

The chain recombines TRBV5-4 with TRBJ2-7; D remains ambiguous. The CDR3 is made up of 15 amino acids. The germline V gene encodes CDR1 SGHNT and CDR2 YYREEE (reference sequence). V gave up 2 bases and J gave up 1 base, with 13 bases separating them. As DNA, the CDR3 is TGTGCCAGCAGCTTCAGGTCGTCGAATTCCTACGAGCAGTACTTC. Protein product: CASSFRSSNSYEQYF. Filled out from reference TRBV5-4 and TRBJ2-7, the complete variable domain reads ETGVTQSPTHLIKTRGQQVTLRCSSQSGHNTVSWYQQALGQGPQFIFQYYREEENGRGNFPPRFSGLQFPNYSSELNVNALELDDSALYLCASSFRSSNSYEQYFGPGTRLTVT.

The chain employs TRBV29-1 and TRBJ2-5; 8 bases are shared with TRBD1. J gave up 5 bases and V 7 bases, and 15 bases lay outside the gene matches. The CDR3 sequence is 15 residues long. Germline V gene data show CDR1 as SQVTM and CDR2 as ANQGSEA. The CDR3, as DNA: TGCAGCGCCGTCGGGCAGGGGGCCGCAGAGGAGACCCAGTACTTC. The encoded protein is CSAVGQGAAEETQYF.

CDR3 DNA: TGTGCCAGCAGTTCGGGCAGTCCTGCCGATACTTCCTACGAGCAGTACTTC. It yields the protein CASSSGSPADTSYEQYF. The chain uses TRBV27 and TRBJ2-7; D not certain. Trimming removed 4 bases from V and 1 base from J, with 20 bases in between. The CDR3 has 17 amino acids. Germline CDR1 MNHEY, CDR2 SMNVEV (reference sequence).

Written as DNA, the CDR3 is TGTGCCAGCAGTGAGGAGGTTTCGGCTAATGAAAAACTGTTTTTT. Translated, it gives CASSEEVSANEKLFF. The J gene is TRBJ1-4, the V gene TRBV2; the D is unclear. Germline V gene sequence: CDR1 SNHLY, CDR2 FYNNEI. This CDR3 contains 15 residues. Trimming shortened V by 3 bases and J by 3 bases, and 11 bases separated the two germline ends. The full variable domain, with the rest looked up from reference TRBV2 and TRBJ1-4, is EPEVTQTPSHQVTQMGQEVILRCVPISNHLYFYWYRQILGQKVEFLVSFYNNEISEKSEIFDDQFSVERPDGSNFTLKIRSTKLEDSAMYFCASSEEVSANEKLFFGSGTQLSVL.

The chain employs TRBV9 and TRBJ1-2, with D unclear. The CDR3 is made up of 13 amino acids. Per the germline V gene, CDR1 is SGDLS and CDR2 is YYNGEE. Trimming took off 4 bases at V and 2 bases at J, with 9 bases between the two ends. This CDR3 reads CASSPGFNYGYTF. CDR3 nucleotides: TGTGCCAGCAGCCCAGGTTTCAACTATGGCTACACCTTC.

The V and J genes are TRBV11-2 and TRBJ1-2; 7 bases are shared with TRBD1. From germline, CDR1 is SGHAT and CDR2 FQNNGV. V shed 6 bases, J shed 8 bases, and the junction held 6 bases outside the gene matches. The CDR3 is 12 residues long. CDR3 region: CASRRQGGGYTF. In nucleotides, the CDR3 is TGTGCCAGCAGAAGACAGGGCGGCGGCTACACCTTC.

This clone has a single count. The rearrangement links TRBV5-4 to TRBJ2-7; D tentatively reads TRBD1 or TRBD2 (5 bases each). The CDR3 contains 14 residues. From germline, CDR1 is SGHNT and CDR2 YYREEE (reference sequence). The V end was cut by 5 bases, the J end by 0 bases, with 12 bases between. DNA of the CDR3: TGTGCCAGCAGGAGCGCGAGGGGCTCCTACGAGCAGTACTTC. This gives the protein CASRSARGSYEQYF.

The CDR3 DNA is TGCGCCAGCAGCTTTTCCACTAGCGGGAACACCGGGGAGCTGTTTTTT. Its translation: CASSFSTSGNTGELFF. The rearrangement uses TRBV5-1 and TRBJ2-2, with TRBD2 identical over 8 bases. CDR1 is SGHRS, CDR2 YFSETQ, per germline. This CDR3 region has 16 residues. The ends lost 2 bases at V and 1 base at J; junction bases unmatched: 4.

V is TRBV29-1 and J is TRBJ2-3; 7 bases are shared with TRBD2. V was clipped by 4 bases and J by 2 bases; unmatched bases: 12. The germline CDR1 and CDR2 sequences are SQVTM and ANQGSEA. This CDR3 contains 16 residues. CDR3: CSVAMGGSGPTDTQYF. CDR3 coding DNA: TGCAGCGTTGCCATGGGGGGGAGCGGACCCACAGATACGCAGTATTTT.

The chain combines TRBV2 with TRBJ2-6, with D uncertain. The CDR3 is 16 amino acids. The germline V gene encodes CDR1 SNHLY and CDR2 FYNNEI. The V end lost 3 bases, the J end lost 2 bases, and 11 bases lay between the germline ends. CDR3 DNA sequence: TGTGCCAGCAGTGAGGGGAAGCTCGCTGGGGCCAACGTCCTGACTTTC. Translated, it gives CASSEGKLAGANVLTF.